One and the same sample provided the 15 T cell receptor beta chains below, sequenced in a study of shared clonotypes between healthy human individuals. Libraries were prepared by immunoSEQ multiplex PCR; TCRdb keeps only in-frame clonotypes and omits some of them. The repertoire consists of some 1 million clones, with approximately 72% occurring once and the leading ten covering less than 1.5%. Sequenced: memory CD4+ T cells sorted from blood. This sample's subset: CD45RA-negative fraction. Every receptor here comes from a man younger than 35 in good health.

The rearrangement joins TRBV6-5 to TRBJ2-7; D might be TRBD1 (5 bases). In germline, CDR1 is MNHEY, CDR2 SVGAGI. CDR3 size: 11 residues. The V end was cut by 3 bases, the J end by 7 bases, with 7 bases between. The CDR3, as DNA: TGTGCCAGCAGTTATCAGGGAGAGCAGTACTTC. This translates into CASSYQGEQYF.

V usage is TRBV7-9 and J usage is TRBJ2-7; TRBD1 or TRBD2 may be the D gene (5 bases each). Germline values: CDR1 SEHNR, CDR2 FQNEAQ (reference sequence). The CDR3 runs to 14 residues. V was clipped by 4 bases and J by 9 bases, with 19 bases between them. DNA of the CDR3: TGTGCCAGCAGCTGGGATGGGCAGGGAGTAAGGCAGTACTTC. It yields the protein CASSWDGQGVRQYF.

The rearrangement joins TRBV7-2 to TRBJ2-3; D unresolved. The V gene lost 2 bases and the J gene lost 3 bases, with 9 bases spanning the gap. The CDR3 has 14 amino acids. In germline, CDR1 is SGHTA, CDR2 FQGNSA. The CDR3 region has the DNA TGTGCCAGCAGCTTATACAAGCAGACAGATACGCAGTATTTT. It encodes CASSLYKQTDTQYF.

This clone was observed once. This chain links TRBV11-2 with TRBJ2-7; D call uncertain. CDR3 length: 13 amino acids. Trimming removed 5 bases from V and 6 bases from J, with 14 bases in between. Germline V gene sequence: CDR1 SGHAT, CDR2 FQNNGV. CDR3 in DNA: TGTGCCAGCAGCCCCAGTGGGGTTGGCGAGCAGTACTTC. Encoded protein: CASSPSGVGEQYF.

This clone was seen a handful of times. Other DNA sequences in this specimen translate into the identical CDR3. The chain joins TRBV6-1 to TRBJ1-2; 7 bases are shared with TRBD1. The V gene's germline CDR1 is MNHNS and CDR2 SASEGT. The CDR3 covers 14 residues. The junction had 7 bases not matched to a gene; V was cut back by 3 bases and J by 6 bases. CDR3 residues: CASSERTGMDGYTF. The CDR3 DNA follows: TGTGCCAGCAGTGAGCGGACAGGCATGGATGGCTACACCTTC.

This sequence joins TRBV7-7 and TRBJ2-5; D might be TRBD1 (5 bases). The germline CDR1 and CDR2 sequences are SSHAT and FNYEAQ (reference sequence). This CDR3 has 15 residues. The CDR3 nucleotides are TGTGCTGGCAGCTTAGGTCTAGGGGCGATGGAGACCCAGTACTTC. Residues: CAGSLGLGAMETQYF.

Turning to this clone: Other DNA sequences in this sample translate to the same CDR3. The CDR3 nucleotides are TGTGCCAGCAGCTTGGGACAGAGCTCCACAGATACGCAGTATTTT. Translated: CASSLGQSSTDTQYF. V usage is TRBV7-9 and J usage is TRBJ2-3, with 7 bases aligning to TRBD1. Trimming removed 3 bases from V and 2 bases from J; junction bases left unmatched: 5. Germline V gene lookup returns CDR1 SEHNR and CDR2 FQNEAQ (reference sequence). The CDR3 is made up of 15 amino acids.

The chain uses TRBV2 and TRBJ1-1, with TRBD1 identical over 7 bases. V was clipped by 6 bases and J by 4 bases; unmatched bases: 11. CDR3 length: 15 amino acids. The germline V gene has CDR1 SNHLY and CDR2 FYNNEI. This CDR3 is CASRRFEQGSTEAFF. Written as DNA, the CDR3 is TGTGCCAGCAGAAGATTCGAACAGGGGAGCACTGAAGCTTTCTTT.

The gene calls are TRBV11-2 and TRBJ2-7; unclear D gene. V was shortened by 6 bases and J by 2 bases, with 8 bases between the two germline ends. CDR3 length equals 12 residues. Germline CDR1 is SGHAT and CDR2 is FQNNGV. As DNA, the CDR3 is TGTGCCAGCAGGCCTGGGACCTACGAGCAGTACTTC. Translating it yields CASRPGTYEQYF.

The chain combines TRBV6-1 with TRBJ2-7; D is possibly TRBD2 (5 bases). Germline assignment: CDR1 MNHNS and CDR2 SASEGT. The length of the CDR3 is 15 residues. V lost 7 bases and J 4 bases, leaving 20 bases between the germline ends. The CDR3: CASTGGRAPGYEQYF. The DNA of the CDR3 is TGTGCCAGCACAGGAGGCCGCGCGCCGGGGTACGAGCAGTACTTC.

Only one count was recorded for this clone. The same CDR3 can be traced to other DNA sequences in this sample. V usage is TRBV6-6 and J usage is TRBJ1-1; D remains unclear. Germline loops: CDR1 MNHNY, CDR2 SVGAGI (reference sequence). The V gene lost 6 bases and the J gene lost 8 bases, with 10 bases spanning the gap. The length of the CDR3 is 11 residues. The CDR3 loop reads CASSSGGEAFF. The CDR3 bases are TGTGCCAGCAGCTCAGGAGGAGAAGCTTTCTTT.

This clone was observed once. The chain joins TRBV7-6 to TRBJ1-3; weak D call: TRBD1 (5 bases). V shed 5 bases and J shed 1 base, with 9 bases lying between them. Germline-derived CDR1 and CDR2 are SGHVS and FNYEAQ. The CDR3 runs to 14 residues. CDR3 coding DNA: TGTGCCAGCAGCCGGGACCCTTCTGGAAACACCATATATTTT. Protein: CASSRDPSGNTIYF.

The V call is TRBV10-3, the J call TRBJ2-3, with TRBD1 identical over 8 bases. This CDR3 is built from 14 residues. Looked up from germline, CDR1 is ENHRY and CDR2 is SYGVKD. With V trimmed by 3 bases and J by 3 bases, 2 bases remained unmatched. CDR3 nucleotide sequence: TGTGCCATCAGTGAAGACAGGGGAACAGATACGCAGTATTTT. Encoded protein: CAISEDRGTDTQYF.

The rearrangement uses TRBV4-1 and TRBJ1-2, with a possible D match to TRBD1 (6 bases). CDR3 size: 14 residues. Trimming took 3 bases from V and 5 from J, leaving 13 bases between them. The germline V gene encodes CDR1 MGHRA and CDR2 YSYEKL. CDR3 amino acids: CASSQAGQPYGYTF. The CDR3 DNA reads TGCGCCAGCAGCCAGGCAGGACAGCCGTATGGCTACACCTTC.

This clone has only one observation. The chain combines TRBV11-2 with TRBJ1-2, with 8 bases lining up with TRBD1. The germline V gene encodes CDR1 SGHAT and CDR2 FQNNGV. This CDR3 is 13 amino acids long. Trimming at V came to 4 bases and at J to 6 bases, leaving 4 bases not matched to a gene. CDR3 loop: CASSSYRGDGYTF. In DNA form, the CDR3 reads TGTGCCAGCAGCTCTTACAGGGGGGATGGCTACACCTTC.